This T cell receptor (beta chain) was observed in a study of shared clonotypes between healthy human individuals (dated by TCRdb to about 2020). Describing the broader study: A few men and two women, aged 18 to 49 years, made up the cohort. To estimate repertoire size and how much clonotypes are shared between individuals, the study performed deep sequencing of blood TCR repertoires from a few healthy adults. For each donor, three plates each were used for CD4 naive and CD4 memory, two plates were used for CD8 naive, and one plate was used for CD8 memory. Leukapheresis yielded between about 0.9 and 9 billion PBMCs per donor. Libraries were prepared and TCR repertoires were sequenced by different laboratories using diverse techniques, in order to increase sequencing depth and limit assay-specific biases.

Using the deep immunoSEQ assay, TCR CDR3 regions were amplified from genomic DNA by multiplex PCR. Extracted genomic DNA from each cell subset was spread evenly across all wells of several immunoSEQ 96-well plates, with each plate serving as a replicate. For sorted subsets, about 210 ng of genomic DNA, equivalent to some 30,000 T cell genomes, went into each replicate PCR. Purified libraries were measured with a Qubit 3.0 fluorometer, size-checked on a Bioanalyzer 2100, and measured again with the KAPA Library Quantification kit. Each immunoSEQ 96-well plate was sequenced on its own single-read 150-cycle Illumina NextSeq 550 flow cell. The published analysis was carried out like this. The immunoSEQ output contained only junctional sequences without quality scores, so filtering could not match that applied to full-length reads. To assign V/J genes and CDR3, sequences were annotated against IMGT germline references using PyIR, a Python wrapper for IgBLAST v1.9. Reads were filtered out if the reads had weak V/J assignments (E-value above 1e-6), no CDR3, stop codons, out-of-frame junctions, or ambiguous translated residues. V3J clonotypes were defined as sequences sharing an identical inferred V gene, J gene, and CDR3 amino acid sequence. The percentage overlap between two repertoires was calculated by dividing the number of shared unique clonotypes by the size of the smaller repertoire. Richness of each repertoire was evaluated using RTK rarefaction, the Chao1 estimator, and Recon v2.1 estimates of unobserved clonotypes. For all TCRbeta clonotypes obtained by the gDNA method from several donors, generation probabilities were computed with OLGA. Drawn from immuneACCESS, this table holds only the in-frame rearrangements with V and J called that TCRdb kept. Clones are partly lost; checked studies trace under half to an unresolved V gene and leave the rest unexplained. V, J and clone size are those of that table, while D and trimming were read from the DNA. For this sample there are approximately 2.3 million clones; 85% to 95% appear just once. The ten biggest clones cover 0.39% of the sample.

Points on this clone: Which antigen it targets is not known. No per-base quality is available; no much larger clone lies one base away.

The germline V gene (reference sequence) yields GTSNPN for CDR1 and SVGIG for CDR2. V is trimmed back by 0 bases and J by 6 bases, and the junction contains 9 bases that no gene match accounts for. The CDR3 contains 16 residues, cysteine and phenylalanine counted. Only the CDR3 portion is preserved as DNA: 48 bases, with reading frame beginning at the first base. Here is what the overall study found, with its caveats: Even with the large sequencing depth, rarefaction of the sorted-subset datasets indicated that sequencing was incomplete. Estimated clonotype richness was generally larger for naive than for memory subsets. Higher generation probabilities were observed for clonotypes shared by all four sorted-subset donors than for non-shared clonotypes. When a handful of donors were compared, the shared fraction of clonotypes was around 5% for naive CD4, more than 3% for naive CD8, roughly 2.3% for memory CD4, and 0.4% for memory CD8. Sampling was restricted to blood, and TCR repertoires in tissue are likely to differ from TCR repertoires in blood. Pairwise subsampling indicated that sequencing depth was expected to affect the degree of clonotype sharing among donors. Because the study included a small number of donors, the genetic and exposure-history diversity represented was limited.

The donors were healthy, HIV-negative adults with no recently reported acute infections or vaccinations. Only Caucasian adults living in Nashville, Tennessee, USA were represented among the donors. CD4+ T cells were enriched by magnetic negative selection; naive cells were then positively selected on CD45RA, and the negative fraction formed the memory subset. Blood was obtained by leukapheresis, after which PBMCs were separated by Ficoll-Histopaque density gradient centrifugation and cryopreserved in liquid nitrogen vapor phase. Analytical flow cytometry was used to check the purity and quantity of every magnetically sorted T cell population. Genomic DNA was isolated from every sorted fraction and measured by UV absorbance on a Nanodrop 2000c.

The sequence is built from TRBV30 and TRBJ2-2, with TRBD2 matching 8 junction bases. Sequenced material: naive CD4+ T cells from PBMCs. The cell subset or site label here, explained by the study, means: CD45RA+ positively selected. This clonotype was sampled from a man aged 18 to 29 in good health. Some clones in this sample may be carry-over from other donors' samples. The CDR3 region has the sequence CAWSVGLAGLSGELFF. The DNA sequence follows: TGTGCCTGGAGTGTAGGGCTAGCGGGTCTCTCCGGGGAGCTGTTTTTT. Full variable domain (CDR3 extended with the reference TRBV30 and TRBJ2-2 proteins): SQTIHQWPATLVQPVGSPLSLECTVEGTSNPNLYWYRQAAGRGLQLLFYSVGIGQISSEVPQNLSASRPQDRQFILSSKKLLLSDSGFYLCAWSVGLAGLSGELFFGEGSRLTVL.